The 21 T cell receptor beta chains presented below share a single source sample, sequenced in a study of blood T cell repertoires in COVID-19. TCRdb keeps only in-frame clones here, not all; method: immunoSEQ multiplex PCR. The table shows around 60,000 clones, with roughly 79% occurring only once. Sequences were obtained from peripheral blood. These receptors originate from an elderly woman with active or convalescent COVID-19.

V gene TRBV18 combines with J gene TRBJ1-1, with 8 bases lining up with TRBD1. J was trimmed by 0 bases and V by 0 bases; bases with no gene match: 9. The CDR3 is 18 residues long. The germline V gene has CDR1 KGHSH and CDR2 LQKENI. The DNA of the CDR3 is TGTGCCAGCTCACCACCTGGAAGAACAGGGGGAGTGAACACTGAAGCTTTCTTT. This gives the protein CASSPPGRTGGVNTEAFF.

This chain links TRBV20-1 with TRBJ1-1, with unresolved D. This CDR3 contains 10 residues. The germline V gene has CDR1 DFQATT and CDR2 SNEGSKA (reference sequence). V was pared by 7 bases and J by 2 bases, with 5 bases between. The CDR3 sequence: CSGHNTEAFF. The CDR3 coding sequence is TGCAGTGGACATAACACTGAAGCTTTCTTT.

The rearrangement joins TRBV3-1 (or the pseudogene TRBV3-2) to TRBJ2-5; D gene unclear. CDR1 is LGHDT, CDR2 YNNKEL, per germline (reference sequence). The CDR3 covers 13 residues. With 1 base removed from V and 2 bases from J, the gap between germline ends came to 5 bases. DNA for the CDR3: TGTGCCAGCAGCCAAGGCAGGCAAGAGACCCAGTACTTC. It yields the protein CASSQGRQETQYF.

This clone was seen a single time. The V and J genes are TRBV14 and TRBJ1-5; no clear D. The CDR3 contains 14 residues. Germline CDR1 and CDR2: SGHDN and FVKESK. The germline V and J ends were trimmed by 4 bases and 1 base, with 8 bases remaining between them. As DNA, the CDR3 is TGTGCCAGCAGCCTCCTCTTCAGCAATCAGCCCCAGCATTTT. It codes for CASSLLFSNQPQHF. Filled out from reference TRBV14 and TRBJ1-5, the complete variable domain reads EAGVTQFPSHSVIEKGQTVTLRCDPISGHDNLYWYRRVMGKEIKFLLHFVKESKQDESGMPNNRFLAERTGGTYSTLKVQPAELEDSGVYFCASSLLFSNQPQHFGDGTRLSIL.

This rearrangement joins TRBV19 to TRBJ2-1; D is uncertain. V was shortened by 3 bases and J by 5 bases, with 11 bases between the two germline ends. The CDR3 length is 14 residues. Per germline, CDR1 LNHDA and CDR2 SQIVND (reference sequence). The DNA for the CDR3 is TGTGCCAGTAGTATCAGGCCTTGGGACAATGAGCAGTTCTTC. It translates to CASSIRPWDNEQFF.

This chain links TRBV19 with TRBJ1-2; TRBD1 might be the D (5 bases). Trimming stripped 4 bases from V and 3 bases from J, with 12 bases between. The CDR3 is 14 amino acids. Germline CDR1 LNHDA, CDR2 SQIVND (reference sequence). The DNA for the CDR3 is TGTGCCAGTAGTAAAGCGGGGGTTGACTATGGCTACACCTTC. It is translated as CASSKAGVDYGYTF.

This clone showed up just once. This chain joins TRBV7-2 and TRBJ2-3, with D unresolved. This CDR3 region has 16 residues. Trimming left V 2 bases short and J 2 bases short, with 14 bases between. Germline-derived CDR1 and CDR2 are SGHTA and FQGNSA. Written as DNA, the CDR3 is TGTGCCAGCAGCTTACTTCGAACTCTATCCACAGATACGCAGTATTTT. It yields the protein CASSLLRTLSTDTQYF.

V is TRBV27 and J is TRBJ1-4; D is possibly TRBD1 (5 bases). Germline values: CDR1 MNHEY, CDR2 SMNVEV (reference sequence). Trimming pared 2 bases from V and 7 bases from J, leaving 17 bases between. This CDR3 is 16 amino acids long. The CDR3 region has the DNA TGTGCCAGCAGTTTACCCCTCAAGGTGGACATTGAAAAACTGTTTTTT. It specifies CASSLPLKVDIEKLFF.

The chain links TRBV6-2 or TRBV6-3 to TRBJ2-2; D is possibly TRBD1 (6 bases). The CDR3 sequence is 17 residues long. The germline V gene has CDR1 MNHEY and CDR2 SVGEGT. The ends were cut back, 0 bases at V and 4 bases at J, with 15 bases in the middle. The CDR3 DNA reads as TGTGCCAGCAGTTACTCCTTCGGGACACACGTCACCGGGGAGCTGTTTTTT. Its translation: CASSYSFGTHVTGELFF.

CDR3 residues: CASTKGQGGSGELFF. The CDR3 nucleotides are TGTGCCAGCACCAAAGGACAGGGGGGCTCCGGGGAGCTGTTTTTT. This sequence joins TRBV6-5 and TRBJ2-2, with 10 bases lining up with TRBD1. Germline V gene lookup returns CDR1 MNHEY and CDR2 SVGAGI. Losses at the gene ends were 7 bases for V and 6 bases for J; bases not matched to a gene: 8. This CDR3 is built from 15 residues.

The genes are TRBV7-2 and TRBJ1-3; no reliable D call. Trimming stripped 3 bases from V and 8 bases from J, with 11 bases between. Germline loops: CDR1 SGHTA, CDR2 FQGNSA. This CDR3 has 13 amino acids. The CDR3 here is CASSLGRSDTIYF. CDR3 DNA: TGTGCCAGCAGCTTGGGGAGGTCAGACACCATATATTTT. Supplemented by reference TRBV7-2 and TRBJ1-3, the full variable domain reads GAGVSQSPSNKVTEKGKDVELRCDPISGHTALYWYRQSLGQGLEFLIYFQGNSAPDKSGLPSDRFSAERTGGSVSTLTIQRTQQEDSAVYLCASSLGRSDTIYFGEGSWLTVV.

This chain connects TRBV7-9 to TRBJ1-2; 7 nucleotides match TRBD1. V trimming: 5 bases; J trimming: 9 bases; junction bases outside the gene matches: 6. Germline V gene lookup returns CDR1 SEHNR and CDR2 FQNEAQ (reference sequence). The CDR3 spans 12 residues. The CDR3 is CASSRTGLSYTF. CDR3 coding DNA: TGTGCCAGCAGCCGGACAGGCCTGAGCTACACCTTC.

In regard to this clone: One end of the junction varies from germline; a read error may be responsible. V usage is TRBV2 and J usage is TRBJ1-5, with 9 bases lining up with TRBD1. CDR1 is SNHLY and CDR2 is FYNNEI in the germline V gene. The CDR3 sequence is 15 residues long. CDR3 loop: CASTEQGAGNQPQHF. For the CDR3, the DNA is TGTGCCAGCACTGAACAGGGGGCGGGCAATCAGCCCCAGCATTTT.

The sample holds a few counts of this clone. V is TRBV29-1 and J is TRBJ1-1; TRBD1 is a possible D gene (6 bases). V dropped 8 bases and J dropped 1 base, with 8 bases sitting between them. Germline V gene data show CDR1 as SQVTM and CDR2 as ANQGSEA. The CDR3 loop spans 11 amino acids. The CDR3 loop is CSSRGNTEAFF. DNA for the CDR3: TGCAGCTCCAGGGGGAACACTGAAGCTTTCTTT.

The CDR3 is CASSLAPAGTSPAALHF. The CDR3 DNA reads as TGTGCCAGCAGCTTAGCCCCCGCAGGGACATCGCCGGCGGCCCTCCACTTT. The chain couples TRBV7-8 to TRBJ1-6, with D perhaps TRBD1 (6 bases). The V gene lost 0 bases and the J gene lost 14 bases, with 23 bases spanning the gap. Germline CDR1 reads SGHVS; CDR2 reads FQNEAQ. There are 17 residues in the CDR3.

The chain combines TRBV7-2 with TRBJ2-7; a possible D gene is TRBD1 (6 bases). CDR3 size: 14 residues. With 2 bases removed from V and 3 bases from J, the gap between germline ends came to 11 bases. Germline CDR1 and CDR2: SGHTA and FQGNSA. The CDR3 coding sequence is TGTGCCAGCAGCTTAAGCAGGGGCAGCTACGAGCAGTACTTC. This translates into CASSLSRGSYEQYF.

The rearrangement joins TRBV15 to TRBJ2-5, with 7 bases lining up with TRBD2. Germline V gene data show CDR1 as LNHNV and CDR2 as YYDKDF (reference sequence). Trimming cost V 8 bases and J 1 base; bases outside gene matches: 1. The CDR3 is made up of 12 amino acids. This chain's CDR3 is CATGRVQETQYF. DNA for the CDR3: TGTGCCACCGGGAGGGTCCAAGAGACCCAGTACTTC.

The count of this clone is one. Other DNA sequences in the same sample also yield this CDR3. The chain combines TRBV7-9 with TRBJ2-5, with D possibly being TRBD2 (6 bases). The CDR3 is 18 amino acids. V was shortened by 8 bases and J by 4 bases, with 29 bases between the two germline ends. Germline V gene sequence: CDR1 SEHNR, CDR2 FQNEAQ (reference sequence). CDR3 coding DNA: TGTGCCAGCTTGGGCACTCGCGGGGCCCCCCGCCACGGAGAGACCCAGTACTTC. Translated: CASLGTRGAPRHGETQYF.

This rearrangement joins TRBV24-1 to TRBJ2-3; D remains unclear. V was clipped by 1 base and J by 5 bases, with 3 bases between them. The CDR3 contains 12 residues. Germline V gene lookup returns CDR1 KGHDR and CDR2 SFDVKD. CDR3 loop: CATSDFRDTQYF. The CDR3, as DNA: TGTGCCACCAGTGATTTTCGAGATACGCAGTATTTT.

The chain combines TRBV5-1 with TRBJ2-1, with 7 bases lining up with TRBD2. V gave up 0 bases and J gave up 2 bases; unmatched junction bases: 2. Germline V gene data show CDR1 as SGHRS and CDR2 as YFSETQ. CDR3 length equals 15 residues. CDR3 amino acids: CASSLAGGTYNEQFF. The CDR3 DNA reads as TGCGCCAGCAGCTTGGCCGGGGGGACCTACAATGAGCAGTTCTTC.

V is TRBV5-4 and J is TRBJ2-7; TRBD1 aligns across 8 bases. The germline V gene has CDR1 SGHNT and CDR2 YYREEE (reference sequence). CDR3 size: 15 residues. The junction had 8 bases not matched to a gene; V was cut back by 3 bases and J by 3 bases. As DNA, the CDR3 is TGTGCCAGCAGCTCCGCCGGACAGGGATACTACGAGCAGTACTTC. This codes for CASSSAGQGYYEQYF.